This T cell receptor (beta chain) was profiled in a study of T cells after somatic rescue of genetic block. The germline V gene encodes CDR1 MGHRA and CDR2 YSYEKL. V was pared by 4 bases and J by 3 bases, with 11 bases of the junction left unmatched. The CDR3 covers 17 residues. Sequencing was performed with immunoSEQ multiplex PCR; in TCRdb, only in-frame clones are kept and a portion is missing. The sample has approximately 65,000 clones; under 95% are singletons. The sequenced sample consisted of peripheral blood mononuclear cells (PBMCs). The chain carries TRBV4-1 and TRBJ1-5; 8 bases line up with TRBD1. This clonotype originated in a man between 40 and 49 years old. The CDR3 DNA reads as TGCGCCAGCAGCCTAGGACAGGGACCCGATTTCAATCAGCCCCAGCATTTT. Translated, it gives CASSLGQGPDFNQPQHF.